These 26 T cell receptor beta chains originate from one sample sequenced in a study of blood T cell repertoires in COVID-19. Measured with immunoSEQ multiplex PCR; TCRdb has only the in-frame clones, and not every one. Of 150,000 to 200,000 clones in the sample, roughly 85% were seen once. Material for sequencing was PBMCs or T cells enriched from blood (not recorded which). The source is a woman in her 70s in a cohort exposed to, infected with or recovered from COVID-19 (not recorded which).

This sequence joins TRBV25-1 and TRBJ1-3; 7 bases agree with TRBD1. The CDR3 has 17 amino acids. The germline gives CDR1 MGHDK, CDR2 SYGVNS. J was trimmed by 0 bases and V by 4 bases; bases with no gene match: 9. Here the CDR3 reads CASSGTYRGPSGNTIYF. DNA of the CDR3: TGTGCCAGCAGTGGGACGTACAGGGGTCCCTCTGGAAACACCATATATTTT.

This sequence joins TRBV3-1 (or the pseudogene TRBV3-2) and TRBJ2-1; the D is unclear. CDR1 is LGHDT and CDR2 is YNNKEL in the germline V gene (reference sequence). Trimming cost V 7 bases and J 9 bases, with 16 bases left between them. This CDR3 spans 13 amino acids. DNA for the CDR3: TGTGCCAGCACACTTACGCCCTTTGGTGAGCAGTTCTTC. This translates into CASTLTPFGEQFF.

The chain combines TRBV10-3 with TRBJ2-5; the match to TRBD1 covers 8 bases. V gave up 8 bases and J gave up 5 bases; unmatched junction bases: 7. Germline lookup yields CDR1 ENHRY and CDR2 SYGVKD. This CDR3 is built from 13 residues. The CDR3 region is CAIGATGGETQYF. The CDR3 DNA reads as TGTGCCATCGGTGCAACAGGGGGGGAGACCCAGTACTTC.

This chain uses TRBV28 with TRBJ1-4; TRBD1 matches at 10 bases. J was trimmed by 6 bases and V by 6 bases; bases with no gene match: 4. This CDR3 spans 14 amino acids. The germline CDR1 and CDR2 sequences are MDHEN and SYDVKM. The CDR3 DNA sequence: TGTGCCAGCAGACCGACAGGGGGCGATGAAAAACTGTTTTTT. Translated, it gives CASRPTGGDEKLFF.

This sequence joins TRBV11-2 and TRBJ2-3, with D perhaps TRBD1 (6 bases). The CDR3 totals 12 residues. CDR1 and CDR2 (germline): SGHAT, FQNNGV. V was trimmed by 6 bases and J by 6 bases, leaving 10 bases between them. CDR3 DNA: TGTGCCAGCAGTCCTCAGGGGGATACGCAGTATTTT. This gives the protein CASSPQGDTQYF.

The CDR3 here is CASSFWSSGNTGELFF. The CDR3 bases are TGTGCCAGCAGCTTTTGGTCTAGCGGGAACACCGGGGAGCTGTTTTTT. The chain carries TRBV11-1 and TRBJ2-2; the match to TRBD2 covers 7 bases. The CDR3 loop spans 16 amino acids. CDR1 is SGHAT and CDR2 is FQDESV in the germline V gene (reference sequence). V lost 3 bases to trimming and J lost 1 base; unmatched junction nucleotides: 5.

The chain carries TRBV19 and TRBJ2-7; 9 bases map to TRBD1. CDR3 size: 14 residues. V shed 5 bases, J shed 7 bases, and the junction held 9 bases outside the gene matches. Germline-derived CDR1 and CDR2 are LNHDA and SQIVND (reference sequence). The CDR3 is CASSQGQGTLEQYF. CDR3 bases: TGTGCCAGTAGTCAGGGACAGGGAACATTAGAGCAGTACTTC.

This rearrangement joins TRBV28 to TRBJ2-7; D is ambiguous. Germline CDR1 MDHEN, CDR2 SYDVKM. V shed 5 bases and J shed 3 bases, with 8 bases lying between them. This CDR3 region has 12 residues. The CDR3 region has the DNA TGTGCCAGCAGTACGAACAGCTACGAGCAGTACTTC. This gives the protein CASSTNSYEQYF. Filled out from reference TRBV28 and TRBJ2-7, the complete variable domain reads DVKVTQSSRYLVKRTGEKVFLECVQDMDHENMFWYRQDPGLGLRLIYFSYDVKMKEKGDIPEGYSVSREKKERFSLILESASTNQTSMYLCASSTNSYEQYFGPGTRLTVT.

The chain couples TRBV14 to TRBJ2-7, with TRBD1 as a possible D gene (6 bases). Per germline, CDR1 SGHDN and CDR2 FVKESK. Trimming removed 6 bases from V and 1 base from J, with 10 bases in between. This CDR3 is built from 13 residues. The CDR3 spells CASRDSSSYEQYF. The CDR3 DNA sequence: TGTGCCAGCAGGGACAGTTCGTCCTACGAGCAGTACTTC.

The CDR3 nucleotides are TGTGCCAGCAGCACAGGGGGCACCTATGGCTACACCTTC. Its protein is CASSTGGTYGYTF. This chain connects TRBV2 to TRBJ1-2; 9 nucleotides align to TRBD1. Per the germline V gene, CDR1 is SNHLY and CDR2 is FYNNEI. CDR3 length: 13 amino acids. V lost 6 bases and J lost 4; bases outside the gene matches: 3.

This clone was seen a single time. The chain recombines TRBV6-5 with TRBJ1-1; D might be TRBD1 (5 bases). Per germline, CDR1 MNHEY and CDR2 SVGAGI. CDR3 size: 14 residues. V lost 0 bases and J 10 bases, leaving 15 bases between the germline ends. The DNA for the CDR3 is TGTGCCAGCAGTTACTCGGGAGGGGCGAGGGGAGCTTTCTTT. Amino acids: CASSYSGGARGAFF.

This clone was found a few times. The V and J genes are TRBV4-3 and TRBJ2-1, with TRBD1 as a possible D gene (6 bases). V was trimmed by 2 bases and J by 2 bases, leaving 10 bases between them. This CDR3 is built from 15 residues. Germline values: CDR1 LGHNA, CDR2 YSLEER. CDR3 sequence reads: CASSQSKGAYNEQFF. CDR3 sequence (DNA): TGCGCCAGCAGCCAATCGAAGGGGGCCTACAATGAGCAGTTCTTC.

The chain couples TRBV5-1 to TRBJ1-6; the D gene is possibly TRBD1 (5 bases). The CDR3 sequence is 17 residues long. Trimming stripped 4 bases from V and 7 bases from J, with 21 bases between. Germline V gene data show CDR1 as SGHRS and CDR2 as YFSETQ. The CDR3 DNA is TGCGCCAGCAGCCCTGATGGGGCTACCGCGGGGAATTCACCCCTCCACTTT. It codes for CASSPDGATAGNSPLHF.

J is TRBJ2-1 and V is TRBV20-1, with 14 positions matching TRBD2. Germline V CDR1 and CDR2: DFQATT, SNEGSKA (reference sequence). The J segment lost 5 bases and the V segment lost 3 bases, leaving 15 bases of the junction unmatched. CDR3 length equals 19 residues. The chain's CDR3 is CSASTFGLAGGSRNNEQFF. CDR3 nucleotides: TGCAGTGCTAGTACCTTTGGACTAGCGGGAGGTAGTCGGAACAATGAGCAGTTCTTC.

J is TRBJ2-2 and V is TRBV5-1; 7 bases align to TRBD2. Per the germline V gene, CDR1 is SGHRS and CDR2 is YFSETQ. Unmatched junction bases numbered 9, after V lost 0 bases and J lost 4 bases. The CDR3 contains 17 residues. In nucleotides, the CDR3 is TGCGCCAGCAGCTTGGTGGCGGGAGAAATAGGCACCGGGGAGCTGTTTTTT. The encoded protein is CASSLVAGEIGTGELFF.

This clone has just a few counts. This sequence joins TRBV19 and TRBJ1-6; D may be TRBD1 (5 bases). In germline, CDR1 is LNHDA, CDR2 SQIVND (reference sequence). Deletions cut 7 bases from V and 0 bases from J, with 13 bases between. CDR3 length: 16 residues. CDR3 amino acids: CASKRGPSSYNSPLHF. For the CDR3, the DNA is TGTGCCAGTAAAAGGGGCCCTAGCTCCTATAATTCACCCCTCCACTTT.

The rearrangement joins TRBV5-1 to TRBJ2-1; 9 bases match TRBD1. The germline V gene has CDR1 SGHRS and CDR2 YFSETQ. V dropped 6 bases and J dropped 1; count of bases not matched to a gene: 8. The CDR3 runs 16 residues. CDR3 DNA: TGCGCCAGCACCATTACAGGGGGCGTATCCTACAATGAGCAGTTCTTC. Protein: CASTITGGVSYNEQFF.

The V call is TRBV28, the J call TRBJ1-2, with 8 positions matching TRBD1. The CDR3 is made up of 16 amino acids. J was trimmed by 5 bases and V by 2 bases; bases with no gene match: 10. The germline V gene has CDR1 MDHEN and CDR2 SYDVKM. In DNA, the CDR3 is TGTGCCAGCAGTTTACCCCCCGGACAGGGAGGTTATGGCTACACCTTC. This sequence encodes CASSLPPGQGGYGYTF.

The gene calls are TRBV3-1 (or the pseudogene TRBV3-2) and TRBJ2-3, with 11 bases that match TRBD1. V was pared by 1 base and J by 1 base, with 1 base of the junction left unmatched. CDR1 is LGHDT and CDR2 is YNNKEL in the germline V gene (reference sequence). This CDR3 comprises 16 residues. CDR3 DNA: TGTGCCAGCAGCCAAGGGGACAGGGGGGGCACAGATACGCAGTATTTT. Its translation is CASSQGDRGGTDTQYF.

The chain couples TRBV12-3 or TRBV12-4 to TRBJ1-1, with 7 bases identical to TRBD1. This CDR3 is built from 12 residues. Trimming at V came to 7 bases and at J to 11 bases, leaving 10 bases not matched to a gene. In DNA, the CDR3 is TGTGCCAGCAACCCGAGAGGGGGCGCGGCTTTCTTT. As protein: CASNPRGGAAFF.

This clone was seen a few times. V is TRBV9 and J is TRBJ2-2; the D is unclear. The CDR3 totals 15 residues. With 0 bases removed from V and 4 bases from J, the gap between germline ends came to 10 bases. The germline gives CDR1 SGDLS, CDR2 YYNGEE. CDR3 in amino acids: CASSVGELFTGELFF. The CDR3 DNA is TGTGCCAGCAGCGTAGGTGAGCTCTTCACCGGGGAGCTGTTTTTT.

The chain links TRBV4-1 to TRBJ2-2; 9 nucleotides agree with TRBD2. This CDR3 is built from 18 residues. Trimming removed 0 bases from V and 6 bases from J; junction bases left unmatched: 11. Germline lookup yields CDR1 MGHRA and CDR2 YSYEKL. CDR3 nucleotide sequence: TGCGCCAGCAGCCAAGAGGGGGGACTAGCTAGATTGGCCGGGGAGCTGTTTTTT. Its protein product is CASSQEGGLARLAGELFF.

The chain carries TRBV5-1 and TRBJ2-1, with D possibly being TRBD2 (5 bases). The CDR3 totals 15 residues. V lost 4 bases and J lost 1, with 12 bases in between. Germline loops: CDR1 SGHRS, CDR2 YFSETQ. The CDR3 loop reads CASSRAEYSYNEQFF. The CDR3 DNA follows: TGCGCCAGCAGCCGAGCGGAATATTCCTACAATGAGCAGTTCTTC.

The V call is TRBV4-2, the J call TRBJ2-7; 7 bases are shared with TRBD2. The CDR3 totals 15 residues. Germline V gene sequence: CDR1 LGHNA, CDR2 YNFKEQ. With V trimmed by 0 bases and J by 2 bases, 4 bases remained unmatched. In DNA form, the CDR3 reads TGTGCCAGCAGCCAAGATGCAAGCGGGACCTACGAGCAGTACTTC. This encodes CASSQDASGTYEQYF.

The chain has TRBV30 and TRBJ2-1; 11 bases are a match to TRBD2. CDR1 GTSNPN and CDR2 SVGIG come from the germline V gene (reference sequence). This CDR3 has 14 residues. J was trimmed by 6 bases and V by 0 bases; bases with no gene match: 1. CDR3 sequence (DNA): TGTGCCTGGAGTGTACTAGCGGGAGTCAATGAGCAGTTCTTC. This sequence encodes CAWSVLAGVNEQFF.

This chain joins TRBV5-1 and TRBJ2-3, with D possibly TRBD1 on 5 matching bases. Trimming stripped 2 bases from V and 5 bases from J, with 9 bases between. The CDR3 is made up of 13 amino acids. Germline V CDR1 and CDR2: SGHRS, YFSETQ. The CDR3, as DNA: TGCGCCAGCAGCTTTTGGGGCAGAGATACGCAGTATTTT. The encoded protein is CASSFWGRDTQYF.